The following is a TCR beta chain sequence with its context. This entry belongs to a study of identical twins. The CDR3 loop spans 13 amino acids. The V and J ends lost 1 base and 4 bases, in that order; junction bases with no gene match: 3. Germline CDR1 reads DFQATT; CDR2 reads SNEGSKA (reference sequence). TCRdb re-derived calls from the 5' RACE reads in MiXCR, one entry per CDR3 protein. The sample lists about 200,000 distinct CDR3 sequences, approximately 9% occurring once. Input material: memory (CD45RO+) T cells sorted from blood. The sequence came from a woman between 18 and 29 years old in good health. This rearrangement joins TRBV20-1 to TRBJ2-7; TRBD2 aligns across 8 bases. CDR3 nucleotide sequence: TGCAGTGCTAGAGGGGGCGGGGGGTACGAGCAGTACTTC. Translating it yields CSARGGGGYEQYF.